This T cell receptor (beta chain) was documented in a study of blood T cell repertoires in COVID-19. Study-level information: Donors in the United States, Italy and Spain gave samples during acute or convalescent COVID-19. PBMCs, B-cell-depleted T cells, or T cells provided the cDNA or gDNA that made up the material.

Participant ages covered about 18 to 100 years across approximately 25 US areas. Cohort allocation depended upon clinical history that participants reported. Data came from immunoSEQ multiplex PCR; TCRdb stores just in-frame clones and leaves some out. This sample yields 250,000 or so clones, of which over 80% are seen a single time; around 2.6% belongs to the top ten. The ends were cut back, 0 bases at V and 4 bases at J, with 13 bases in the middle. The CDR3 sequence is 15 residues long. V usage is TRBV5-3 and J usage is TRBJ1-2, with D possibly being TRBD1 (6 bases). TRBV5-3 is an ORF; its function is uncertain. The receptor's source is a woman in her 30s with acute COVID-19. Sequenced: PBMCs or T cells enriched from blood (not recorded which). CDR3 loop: CARSLDRARVYGYTF. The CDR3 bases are TGTGCCAGAAGCTTGGACAGGGCGAGAGTCTATGGCTACACCTTC.